A selection of T cell receptor beta chains follows, all from one sample in a study of regulatory T cells in long-lasting Graves disease. TCRdb ran MiXCR on the multiplex PCR reads and lists one entry per CDR3 protein. Of 430,000 or so distinct CDR3 sequences in the sample, 21% were seen once. The specimen was peripheral blood mononuclear cells (PBMCs), collected when the disease was refractory, from a patient treated with antithyroid drugs. Every receptor here comes from a female donor with Graves disease. The CDR3 runs from the conserved cysteine through the conserved F or W. Each record gives: CDR3 length, J gene, clone size, V gene, D gene, CDR3 DNA, CDR3 protein. D genes are given only for firm matches. Rows may omit the clone size; those that give it use once, few, many or a size class.

cdr3_length: 18; j_call: TRBJ2-5; clone_size: -; v_call: TRBV5-1; d_call: TRBD2; cdr3_nt: TGCGCCAGCAGCTTGGCAAATAGCGGGAGGGGACTCCAAGAGACCCAGTACTTC; cdr3_aa: CASSLANSGRGLQETQYF
cdr3_length: 14; j_call: TRBJ2-5; clone_size: few; v_call: TRBV18; d_call: -; cdr3_nt: TGTGCCAGCTCACCAGCGAGGAACCAAGAGACCCAGTACTTC; cdr3_aa: CASSPARNQETQYF
cdr3_length: 14; j_call: TRBJ2-7; clone_size: few; v_call: TRBV5-1; d_call: TRBD1; cdr3_nt: TGCGCCAGCAGCGTACAGGGGGACTCCTACGAGCAGTACTTC; cdr3_aa: CASSVQGDSYEQYF
cdr3_length: 15; j_call: TRBJ1-2; clone_size: many; v_call: TRBV6-5; d_call: TRBD1; cdr3_nt: TGTGCCAGCAGTTTTGGCGGTGGGACAGGGGCTGGCTACACCTTC; cdr3_aa: CASSFGGGTGAGYTF
cdr3_length: 16; j_call: TRBJ1-5; clone_size: -; v_call: TRBV18; d_call: -; cdr3_nt: TGTGCCAGCTCACCGCCCAGTGTGGGGAATAATCAGCCCCAGCATTTT; cdr3_aa: CASSPPSVGNNQPQHF
cdr3_length: 16; j_call: TRBJ2-7; clone_size: -; v_call: TRBV18; d_call: TRBD2; cdr3_nt: TGTGCCAGCTCACCCGCCCAAAGCGGGAGGGTCTACGAGCAGTACTTC; cdr3_aa: CASSPAQSGRVYEQYF
cdr3_length: 16; j_call: TRBJ1-6; clone_size: many; v_call: TRBV6-1; d_call: TRBD1; cdr3_nt: TGTGCCAGCAGTCAAAAGTGGACAGGGAGGAATTCACCCCTCCACTTT; cdr3_aa: CASSQKWTGRNSPLHF
cdr3_length: 17; j_call: TRBJ1-4; clone_size: many; v_call: TRBV3-1; d_call: TRBD1; cdr3_nt: TGTGCCAGCAGCTTACGGACAGGGCCTGCAACTAATGAAAAACTGTTTTTT; cdr3_aa: CASSLRTGPATNEKLFF
cdr3_length: 17; j_call: TRBJ2-7; clone_size: few; v_call: TRBV11-2; d_call: TRBD2; cdr3_nt: TGTGCCAGCAGCCCCCAGGGCGCGGGACTAGCGGGTGACGAGCAGTACTTC; cdr3_aa: CASSPQGAGLAGDEQYF
cdr3_length: 16; j_call: TRBJ2-7; clone_size: many; v_call: TRBV6-1; d_call: TRBD2; cdr3_nt: TGTGCCAGCAGTGAAGCGCCTAGCGGGAGGGCCACCGAGCAGTACTTC; cdr3_aa: CASSEAPSGRATEQYF
cdr3_length: 14; j_call: TRBJ2-5; clone_size: -; v_call: TRBV28; d_call: -; cdr3_nt: TGTGCCAGCACCCTTACCGGGACCCAAGAGACCCAGTACTTC; cdr3_aa: CASTLTGTQETQYF
cdr3_length: 15; j_call: TRBJ2-7; clone_size: many; v_call: TRBV28; d_call: TRBD2; cdr3_nt: TGTGCCAGCAGTTTAAGTTCTAGCGGGAGGCTCGAGCAGTACTTC; cdr3_aa: CASSLSSSGRLEQYF
cdr3_length: 14; j_call: TRBJ1-1; clone_size: -; v_call: TRBV12-3/TRBV12-4; d_call: -; cdr3_nt: TGTGCCAGCACTCCGAGCGGGGGGAGGGCTGAAGCTTTCTTT; cdr3_aa: CASTPSGGRAEAFF
cdr3_length: 14; j_call: TRBJ1-2; clone_size: -; v_call: TRBV4-1; d_call: TRBD1; cdr3_nt: TGCGCCAGCAGCCCCAACAGGGGGCAGGATGGCTACACCTTC; cdr3_aa: CASSPNRGQDGYTF
cdr3_length: 15; j_call: TRBJ1-5; clone_size: -; v_call: TRBV24-1; d_call: -; cdr3_nt: TGTGCCACCAGTCGAGGGGGGTCCGGCAATCAGCCCCAGCATTTT; cdr3_aa: CATSRGGSGNQPQHF
cdr3_length: 18; j_call: TRBJ2-2; clone_size: -; v_call: TRBV24-1; d_call: TRBD2; cdr3_nt: TGTGCCACCAGTGATTTGAGCGGGGGAGCGGGGAACACCGGGGAGCTGTTTTTT; cdr3_aa: CATSDLSGGAGNTGELFF
cdr3_length: 13; j_call: TRBJ2-4; clone_size: -; v_call: TRBV25-1; d_call: -; cdr3_nt: TGTGCCAGCAGTATGACACTCGAAAACATTCAGTACTTC; cdr3_aa: CASSMTLENIQYF
cdr3_length: 14; j_call: TRBJ1-5; clone_size: many; v_call: TRBV6-1; d_call: -; cdr3_nt: TGTGCCAGCAACAGGGAAGGGGCAAGGCAGCCCCAGCATTTT; cdr3_aa: CASNREGARQPQHF
cdr3_length: 15; j_call: TRBJ2-3; clone_size: -; v_call: TRBV10-2; d_call: -; cdr3_nt: TGCGCCAGCCACAGCACGATGACTTTCACAGATACGCAGTATTTT; cdr3_aa: CASHSTMTFTDTQYF
cdr3_length: 16; j_call: TRBJ1-1; clone_size: many; v_call: TRBV7-3; d_call: -; cdr3_nt: TGTGCCAGCAGCCCTACGGTGGTCCTATCTTACACTGAAGCTTTCTTT; cdr3_aa: CASSPTVVLSYTEAFF
cdr3_length: 17; j_call: TRBJ2-7; clone_size: -; v_call: TRBV5-1; d_call: -; cdr3_nt: TGCGCCAGCAGCTTGGTCTCGGGCGGGATTACCTCCTACGAGCAGTACTTC; cdr3_aa: CASSLVSGGITSYEQYF
cdr3_length: 14; j_call: TRBJ1-4; clone_size: few; v_call: TRBV10-2; d_call: -; cdr3_nt: TGCGCCAGCAGTACGACAGGACCTAATGAAAAACTGTTTTTT; cdr3_aa: CASSTTGPNEKLFF
cdr3_length: 15; j_call: TRBJ1-1; clone_size: -; v_call: TRBV6-2/TRBV6-3; d_call: -; cdr3_nt: TGTGCCAGCAGAACGGCAGCCAATATGAACACTGAAGCTTTCTTT; cdr3_aa: CASRTAANMNTEAFF
cdr3_length: 16; j_call: TRBJ2-7; clone_size: many; v_call: TRBV6-5; d_call: -; cdr3_nt: TGTGCCAGCAGTTACTCGATAGGTGGATCCGACTACGAGCAGTACTTC; cdr3_aa: CASSYSIGGSDYEQYF
cdr3_length: 16; j_call: TRBJ2-1; clone_size: few; v_call: TRBV10-3; d_call: -; cdr3_nt: TGTGCCAGCGAGGGGGAGGCGGGAGCCTCCTACAATGAGCAGTTCTTC; cdr3_aa: CASEGEAGASYNEQFF
cdr3_length: 14; j_call: TRBJ2-3; clone_size: few; v_call: TRBV3-1; d_call: -; cdr3_nt: TGTGCCAGCAGCCAAGATCACCTAACAGATACGCAGTATTTT; cdr3_aa: CASSQDHLTDTQYF
cdr3_length: 19; j_call: TRBJ2-3; clone_size: -; v_call: TRBV29-1; d_call: TRBD1; cdr3_nt: TGCAGCGTTGAAACCGGGACAGTGACCTTCAATGGGGACACAGATACGCAGTATTTT; cdr3_aa: CSVETGTVTFNGDTDTQYF